These T cell receptor beta chains were read from a single sample in a study of T-cell memory formation after mild COVID-19. Via MiXCR, TCRdb re-called the 5' RACE reads, giving one row per CDR3 protein. Of 350,000 to 500,000 distinct CDR3 sequences in the sample, roughly 18% were seen once. The sequenced sample was PBMCs or a T cell subset sorted from them (not recorded which). Receptors originate from a man aged 18 to 29 who had mild COVID-19 (a few samples of this study predate the infection). Cell type and time point are not known. The CDR3 runs from the conserved cysteine through the conserved F or W. D genes are given only for firm matches. Clone size, where shown, is once, few, many, or a class for clones that have expanded.

abundance	v_gene	d_gene	j_gene	CDR3nt	CDR3aa
few	TRBV10-3	.	TRBJ2-3	TGTGCCATCAGTGAGTCGTACAGTAGCACAGATACGCAGTATTTT	CAISESYSSTDTQYF
many	TRBV7-8	.	TRBJ2-1	TGTGCCAGCAGCTCCACCACGGGTGGGACCATGGGGCCCTTCTTC	CASSSTTGGTMGPFF
.	TRBV7-9	.	TRBJ2-6	TGTGCCAGCAGCTTACAGGGGAGCTCTGGGGCCAACGTCCTGACTTTC	CASSLQGSSGANVLTF
many	TRBV6-5	TRBD1	TRBJ2-3	TGTGCCAGCAGATCGGACAGGGGTAGGACAGATACGCAGTATTTT	CASRSDRGRTDTQYF
.	TRBV19	.	TRBJ2-4	TGTGCCAGTCCTTCCTTTTGTGGGTTAGGCATTCAGTACTTC	CASPSFCGLGIQYF
.	TRBV15	TRBD1	TRBJ1-5	TGTGCCACCAGCAGAGAATCTCCGGGACAGGGGATTCAGCCCCAGCATTTT	CATSRESPGQGIQPQHF
.	TRBV6-2/TRBV6-3	TRBD2	TRBJ2-1	TGTGCCAGCAGTCGCGGGGGGCTCCTAAACAATGAGCAGTTCTTC	CASSRGGLLNNEQFF
.	TRBV5-1	.	TRBJ2-7	TGCGCCAGCAGCTTGTGGGCGCGAGACGAGCAGTACTTC	CASSLWARDEQYF
few	TRBV7-9	TRBD1	TRBJ2-3	TGTGCCAGCAGCTCCGACAGGGGGCCCATTGGTACGCAGTATTTT	CASSSDRGPIGTQYF
.	TRBV28	.	TRBJ2-5	TGTGCCAGCATCGGCCCTGGGGAGACCCAGTACTTC	CASIGPGETQYF
.	TRBV5-6	.	TRBJ1-1	TGTGCCAGCAGCTTTGGGACGGTTGTTGAAGCTTTCTTT	CASSFGTVVEAFF
few	TRBV21-1	.	TRBJ1-5	TGTGCCAGCAGCAAAGCCGGGCGAGAGCATTTT	CASSKAGREHF
.	TRBV12-3/TRBV12-4	.	TRBJ2-2	TGTGCCAGCAGTCCCCGGGGGCGGGGGACCTCCCCGGGGGAGCTGTTTTTT	CASSPRGRGTSPGELFF
few	TRBV7-9	TRBD2	TRBJ2-2	TGTGCCAGCAGCGATTGGGACCGGGAGGCCGGGGAGCTGTTTTTT	CASSDWDREAGELFF
.	TRBV5-1	.	TRBJ2-6	TGCGCCAGCACGGTTCTTGGGGCCAACGTCCTGACTTTC	CASTVLGANVLTF
many	TRBV5-1	TRBD1	TRBJ2-7	TGCGCCAGCAGCAACCGGGACAGGCCTTACGAGCAGTACTTC	CASSNRDRPYEQYF
few	TRBV7-9	.	TRBJ1-1	TGTGCCAGCAGCTTAGTGGGATCTGACACTGAAGCTTTCTTT	CASSLVGSDTEAFF
.	TRBV5-6	.	TRBJ2-7	TGTGCCAGCAGCTTGAAAGAAGCGTGGGGGCCCGACGAGCAGTACTTC	CASSLKEAWGPDEQYF
few	TRBV9	TRBD1	TRBJ2-2	TGTGCCAGCAGCTCCGGACAGGGGAGAGGCACCGGGGAGCTGTTTTTT	CASSSGQGRGTGELFF
.	TRBV7-8	.	TRBJ1-1	TGTGCCAGCAGCCAGACGTCCGGCGGCTCCCAAGCTTTCTTT	CASSQTSGGSQAFF
.	TRBV10-3	.	TRBJ1-6	TGTGCCATCCGCGGCGACCCTTGGAATTCACCCCTCCACTTT	CAIRGDPWNSPLHF
.	TRBV6-2/TRBV6-3	TRBD2	TRBJ2-1	TGTGCCAGCAGTTACTCGCCGCCATCACTAGCGGGGGGCCCCTACAATGAGCAGTTCTTC	CASSYSPPSLAGGPYNEQFF
few	TRBV6-5	.	TRBJ1-3	TGTGCCAGCAGCCTAGGACAGTTCTCTGGAAACACCATATATTTT	CASSLGQFSGNTIYF